This TCR beta chain was retrieved from a study of early T cells in non-severe SARS-CoV-2 infection. Study details: Sequencing of bulk RNA from unsorted whole blood was done, without chain pairing.

In the case of this clonotype: Its specificity is unknown.

Notes on the study in general: Private and CD4 specificities were missed by VDJdb matching, which favored anti-spike CD8 responses.

Researchers tagged individual cDNA molecules with unique molecular identifiers. Via MiXCR, TCRdb re-called the 5' RACE reads, giving one row per CDR3 protein. The sample includes approximately 64,000 distinct CDR3 sequences, over 4.5% of them seen just once. CDR1 and CDR2 from the germline V gene are SQVTM and ANQGSEA. CDR3 length: 12 amino acids. The ends were cut back, 4 bases at V and 6 bases at J, with 10 bases in the middle. The clonotype comes from an adult who was a healthcare worker with PCR-confirmed SARS-CoV-2 infection or an uninfected control (not recorded which). Sequencing input: whole blood. V usage is TRBV29-1 and J usage is TRBJ2-4; possible D gene TRBD2, 6 bases. For the CDR3, the DNA is TGCAGCGTTGGTGTCGGGGGAAACATTCAGTACTTC. Encoded protein: CSVGVGGNIQYF.